A selection of T cell receptor beta chains follows, all from one sample in a study of blood T cells in healthy people across ages. TCRdb used MiXCR to reprocess the 5' RACE reads, holding one entry per CDR3 protein. The repertoire includes 700,000 to 800,000 distinct CDR3 sequences, roughly 47% of them detected once, and around a fifth sits in the top ten. The sequenced sample consisted of blood. The receptors derive from a woman in her sixties in good health. CDR3s include the opening cysteine and the closing phenylalanine or tryptophan. D genes are given only for firm matches. The size of a clone is reported for some rows only, either as once, few or many, or as a class for expanded clones.

TRBV7-2	TRBD2	TRBJ2-1	22	-	TGTGCCAGCAGCTTAGCCCCGACCCCTAGCGGGAGAGTCGGGGGGTCCTACAATGAGCAGTTCTTC	CASSLAPTPSGRVGGSYNEQFF
TRBV28	-	TRBJ1-1	14	few	TGTGCCAGCAGTCTCGATCAGTCGGGGGGCGGGGGTTTCTTT	CASSLDQSGGGGFF
TRBV5-1	-	TRBJ2-5	14	-	TGCGCCAGCGCACTAAGAGCGGTACAAGAGACCCAGTACTTC	CASALRAVQETQYF
TRBV20-1	-	TRBJ2-7	13	few	TGCAGTGGAGGTAGCGGAAACTCCTACGAGCAGTACTTC	CSGGSGNSYEQYF
TRBV9	-	TRBJ2-5	15	few	TGTGCCAGCAGCGTAGGGGTGTCCTCCGACGAGACCCAGTACTTC	CASSVGVSSDETQYF
TRBV7-2	TRBD2	TRBJ2-1	16	-	TGTGCCAGCAGACAGATTAGCGGGATGTCCTACAATGAGCAGTTCTTC	CASRQISGMSYNEQFF
TRBV20-1	-	TRBJ2-5	14	-	TGCAGTGCGCGTTACCGGGACGGTCAAGAGACCCAGTACTTC	CSARYRDGQETQYF
TRBV28	TRBD2	TRBJ2-3	18	-	TGTGCCAGCAGTTTACGACTAGCGGGAGTCTTCGGGACAGATACGCAGTATTTT	CASSLRLAGVFGTDTQYF
TRBV4-3	-	TRBJ2-1	15	many	TGCGCCAGCAGCCAAGAACGGACTTTTTACAATGAGCAGTTCTTC	CASSQERTFYNEQFF
TRBV20-1	TRBD2	TRBJ2-3	17	few	TGCAGTGCTAAACCGGGACTAGCGGGAGGCTTCACAGATACGCAGTATTTT	CSAKPGLAGGFTDTQYF
TRBV28	TRBD1	TRBJ1-2	15	few	TGTGCCAGCAGCGAACCGGACAGGGCGGGTCATGGCTACACCTTC	CASSEPDRAGHGYTF
TRBV4-2	-	TRBJ1-4	15	many	TGTGCCAGCAGCCAAGAATCCGGAGCAGCCGAAAAACTGTTTTTT	CASSQESGAAEKLFF
TRBV2	-	TRBJ2-3	14	few	TGTGCCAGCAGCGCGGGATACAGCACAGATACGCAGTATTTT	CASSAGYSTDTQYF
TRBV20-1	-	TRBJ2-7	13	many	TGCAGTGCTAGAGGGGCAGGCTTCTACGAGCAGTACTTC	CSARGAGFYEQYF
TRBV11-2	-	TRBJ2-3	15	-	TGTGCCAGCAGCTTATCAAGATATAGGTCAGATACGCAGTATTTT	CASSLSRYRSDTQYF
TRBV4-1	TRBD1	TRBJ2-2	15	-	TGCGCCAGCAGCCAAGATGGCAGGGGGACCGGGGAGCTGTTTTTT	CASSQDGRGTGELFF
TRBV3-1	TRBD2	TRBJ2-7	16	-	TGTGCCAGCAGCCAAGTTGCGGGAGGCCTCTCCTACGAGCAGTACTTC	CASSQVAGGLSYEQYF
TRBV28	-	TRBJ2-7	16	-	TGTGCCAGCGGACGTCTCGACAGTCGCCGATATGGCGAGCAGTACTTC	CASGRLDSRRYGEQYF
TRBV12-3/TRBV12-4	TRBD1	TRBJ2-7	15	few	TGTGCCAGCAGTTTTTTAGGGACAGTCTCCTACGAGCAGTACTTC	CASSFLGTVSYEQYF
TRBV18	-	TRBJ2-7	14	-	TGTGCCAGCTCACCTACAAGCTCCTACAATGAGCAGTACTTC	CASSPTSSYNEQYF
TRBV5-1	-	TRBJ1-5	17	-	TGCGCCAGCGGCTTTGAAACCGGGACTTTTAGCAATCAGCCCCAGCATTTT	CASGFETGTFSNQPQHF
TRBV5-1	TRBD2	TRBJ2-1	14	-	TGCGCCAGCAGCCATAGCGGGGGATACAATGAGCAGTTCTTC	CASSHSGGYNEQFF
TRBV7-9	TRBD2	TRBJ2-5	19	few	TGTGCCAGCAGCTTAGCGCGAACTAGCGGGAGAGAAACCCAAGAGACCCAGTACTTC	CASSLARTSGRETQETQYF
TRBV7-2	TRBD1	TRBJ1-5	15	-	TGTGCCAGCAGCTTAGCGGTCGCAGGGGGACAGCCCCAGCATTTT	CASSLAVAGGQPQHF
TRBV20-1	-	TRBJ2-1	13	-	TGCAGTGCTAGACGGGAGAGGTTGAATGAGCAGTTCTTC	CSARRERLNEQFF
TRBV6-1	TRBD1	TRBJ1-5	16	-	TGTGCCAGCAGTGAACCCGGCAGGGGGTTCAATCAGCCCCAGCATTTT	CASSEPGRGFNQPQHF
TRBV6-2/TRBV6-3	TRBD1	TRBJ1-5	14	-	TGTGCCAGCAGTGTAACAGGGGATGGTCAGCCCCAGCATTTT	CASSVTGDGQPQHF
TRBV5-1	-	TRBJ2-7	12	-	TGCGCCAGCAGCTTGCGCAGGAACGAGCAGTACTTC	CASSLRRNEQYF
TRBV6-5	-	TRBJ2-5	12	-	TGTGCCAGCAGTTACGGAGGACAGTATGAGTACTTC	CASSYGGQYEYF
TRBV4-3	-	TRBJ1-5	13	many	TGCGCCAGCAGCCAAGACGGGGGCCGGCCCCAGCATTTT	CASSQDGGRPQHF
TRBV12-3/TRBV12-4	TRBD2	TRBJ2-7	14	many	TGTGCCAGCAGTTTGGGACTAGCGGCCTACGAGCAGTACTTC	CASSLGLAAYEQYF
TRBV12-3/TRBV12-4	TRBD2	TRBJ2-7	15	few	TGTGCCAGCAGTTTATCGGGCGGGAGGATGAGCGAGCAGTACTTC	CASSLSGGRMSEQYF
TRBV11-1	-	TRBJ2-7	14	-	TGTGCCAGCAGCTTAGCGGGTTCACACAATGAGCAGTACTTC	CASSLAGSHNEQYF
TRBV28	-	TRBJ1-5	14	few	TGTGCCAGCAGTTTCGGACAGTTATATCAGCCCCAGCATTTT	CASSFGQLYQPQHF
TRBV7-3	-	TRBJ2-5	17	-	TGTGCCAGCAGCTTAACGGGGCAGGGGGGGCTGCGAGAGACCCAGTACTTC	CASSLTGQGGLRETQYF
TRBV20-1	TRBD1	TRBJ2-7	13	-	TGCACCCCACGGGACAGGTGGTCCTACGAGCAGTACTTC	CTPRDRWSYEQYF
TRBV7-2	-	TRBJ2-2	16	few	TGTGCCAGCAGCTTAGGTTATCGAAGGGACACCGGGGAGCTGTTTTTT	CASSLGYRRDTGELFF
TRBV6-2/TRBV6-3	TRBD2	TRBJ2-5	14	once	TGTGCCAGCAGTTGGCTAGCGGGAGGCAATGAGCAGTACTTC	CASSWLAGGNEQYF
TRBV20-1	TRBD2	TRBJ2-3	17	few	TGCAGTGCTAGAGGGCTAGCGGGGGTGCTTATCCTAGATACGCAGTATTTT	CSARGLAGVLILDTQYF
TRBV4-1	-	TRBJ2-1	16	-	TGCGCCAGCAGCCAAGAAGGGGGGAAATCTCGGAATGAGCAGTTCTTC	CASSQEGGKSRNEQFF
TRBV14	TRBD2	TRBJ2-1	14	-	TGTGCCAGCAGCCAAGATCTCTTTGGGAGGGGGCAGTTCTTC	CASSQDLFGRGQFF
TRBV5-1	TRBD1	TRBJ2-3	16	-	TGCGCCAGCAGCTTCGACAGGGGGCAAAGCACAGATACGCAGTATTTT	CASSFDRGQSTDTQYF